The 9 T cell receptor beta chains listed next were all sequenced from one sample in a study of blood T cell repertoires in COVID-19. Produced via immunoSEQ multiplex PCR; TCRdb's table is partial and in-frame only. The sample holds around 300,000 clones; just over 90% are singletons and the top ten take approximately 2.1%. Material: peripheral blood. Receptor source: a woman aged 25-40 years with COVID-19, enrolled during active disease.

The chain combines TRBV2 with TRBJ1-2; 11 bases agree with TRBD1. The CDR3 is 13 residues long. Germline CDR1 and CDR2: SNHLY and FYNNEI. Losses at the gene ends were 6 bases for V and 8 bases for J; bases not matched to a gene: 5. CDR3 DNA: TGTGCCAGCAGCGGACAGGGGGCGGGAGGCTACACCTTC. This encodes CASSGQGAGGYTF.

The chain couples TRBV3-1 (or the pseudogene TRBV3-2) to TRBJ2-5; 7 bases are a match to TRBD1. J was trimmed by 5 bases and V by 6 bases; bases with no gene match: 9. This CDR3 has 14 amino acids. The germline gives CDR1 LGHDT, CDR2 YNNKEL (reference sequence). In DNA, the CDR3 is TGTGCCAGCAGGCACAGGGGATTGGGGGAGACCCAGTACTTC. Translation: CASRHRGLGETQYF.

The V call is TRBV5-4, the J call TRBJ1-2; a weak D match, TRBD1 (5 bases). Germline CDR1 and CDR2: SGHNT and YYREEE (reference sequence). The CDR3 has 14 amino acids. Trimming removed 0 bases from V and 6 bases from J, with 12 bases in between. The CDR3 coding sequence is TGTGCCAGCAGCTTGGCTGGTCTCAGGGATGGCTACACCTTC. Amino acid sequence: CASSLAGLRDGYTF.

The CDR3 loop reads CASSPNRGSSTDTQYF. In DNA form, the CDR3 reads TGTGCCAGCTCACCGAACAGGGGGTCCAGCACAGATACGCAGTATTTT. The chain has TRBV18 and TRBJ2-3; 8 positions agree with TRBD1. Germline values: CDR1 KGHSH, CDR2 LQKENI. Germline trimming cut 3 bases from V and 0 bases from J; bases unmatched to any gene: 5. CDR3 length: 16 amino acids.

The CDR3 DNA reads as TGTGCCAGCAGCACTTCAGGGGGACGGGAGCAGTTCTTC. Translating gives CASSTSGGREQFF. The chain has TRBV5-5 and TRBJ2-1, with 7 bases identical to TRBD1. Germline V gene data show CDR1 as SGHKS and CDR2 as YYEKEE (reference sequence). V shed 4 bases, J shed 10 bases, and the junction held 8 bases outside the gene matches. The CDR3 length is 13 residues.

The chain combines TRBV21-1 with TRBJ2-2; the tabulated D call, TRBD2, remains unverified against the DNA. TRBV21-1 is termed a pseudogene. CDR3 length equals 19 residues. CDR3 in amino acids: CASSKEAGLAGANTGELFF. In nucleotides, the CDR3 is TGTGCCAGCAGCAAAGAGGCGGGACTAGCGGGGGCGAACACCGGGGAGCTGTTTTTT.

The genes are TRBV18 and TRBJ1-2; 8 bases align to TRBD1. Looked up from germline, CDR1 is KGHSH and CDR2 is LQKENI. Germline trimming cut 3 bases from V and 3 bases from J; bases unmatched to any gene: 6. The CDR3 consists of 15 residues. The CDR3 nucleotides read TGTGCCAGCTCACCCACGGGACAGGCGGACTATGGCTACACCTTC. Its protein product is CASSPTGQADYGYTF.

The V and J genes are TRBV28 and TRBJ1-1, with 8 bases lining up with TRBD1. The CDR3 loop spans 15 amino acids. J was trimmed by 4 bases and V by 5 bases; bases with no gene match: 9. Germline CDR1 is MDHEN and CDR2 is SYDVKM. CDR3 sequence reads: CASSILTGGSTEAFF. CDR3 DNA: TGTGCCAGCAGTATCCTAACAGGGGGAAGCACTGAAGCTTTCTTT.

This clone was seen only once. This chain connects TRBV28 to TRBJ1-2; TRBD1 aligns across 7 bases. Losses at the gene ends were 6 bases for V and 2 bases for J; bases not matched to a gene: 3. The germline V gene has CDR1 MDHEN and CDR2 SYDVKM. The length of the CDR3 is 13 residues. The CDR3: CASRVGQNYGYTF. CDR3 DNA sequence: TGTGCCAGCAGGGTGGGACAGAACTATGGCTACACCTTC.